This TCR beta chain was captured in a study of shared clonotypes between healthy human individuals. Study-wide results and caveats: The authors expected sequencing depth to affect clonotype sharing among donors. Shared clonotypes: approximately 5.3% naive CD4, roughly 3.8% naive CD8, 2% to 2.5% memory CD4, 0.4% to 0.5% memory CD8. Lower generation probabilities were found for non-shared clonotypes than for those shared by all four donors.

CDR1 and CDR2 from the germline V gene are SNHLY and FYNNEI. The CDR3 sequence is 16 residues long. V gave up 5 bases and J gave up 0 bases, with 15 bases separating them. Details on this clone: The antigen is undetermined.

For every subset, genomic DNA was evenly distributed across several immunoSEQ plates. Only in-frame clones appear in the TCRdb table, and some are missing; sequencing was by immunoSEQ multiplex PCR. The sample lists roughly 1,100,000 clones; about 70% were seen once. This rearrangement joins TRBV2 to TRBJ2-3, with D perhaps matching TRBD2 (6 bases). Material for sequencing was memory CD4+ T cells sorted from blood. Stated subset: CD45RA-negative fraction. This TCR came from a man aged 18 to 30 in good health. CDR3 region: CASSFEAGTSTDTQYF. The CDR3 nucleotides are TGTGCCAGCAGTTTTGAGGCGGGGACTAGCACAGATACGCAGTATTTT.